Listed below are T cell receptor beta chains from one sample, sequenced in a study of PD-L1 blockade in urothelial cancer. Method: immunoSEQ multiplex PCR; TCRdb's copy keeps in-frame clones and lacks some. This table holds 50,000 or so clones, around 87% found once. The material was PBMCs, obtained around atezolizumab (anti-PD-L1) treatment. These receptors came from a man aged 55 to 70 with urothelial cancer. CDR3s include the opening cysteine and the closing phenylalanine or tryptophan.

j_call	v_call	cdr3_length	cdr3_aa
TRBJ2-3	TRBV7-3	13	CASRASGGNTQYF
TRBJ1-5	TRBV19	12	CATSRGPQPQHF
TRBJ2-4	TRBV6-5	15	CASSRGRVSKNIQYF
TRBJ1-4	TRBV5-8	17	CASSLGTGFATNEKLFF
TRBJ1-1	TRBV28	13	CASSFQGVGEAFF
TRBJ1-1	TRBV5-3	13	CARSPPMNTEAFF
TRBJ1-4	TRBV6-6	13	CAAGQNPNEKLFF
TRBJ2-1	TRBV19	15	CASSITSGANNEQFF
TRBJ1-1	TRBV14	15	CASSSLRDMGTEAFF
TRBJ2-2	TRBV4-3	17	CASSQDRDTENTGELFF
TRBJ2-1	TRBV6-5	15	CASRRGQGVYNEQFF
TRBJ2-7	TRBV5-1	11	CASSRDYEQYF
TRBJ2-3	TRBV5-8	15	CASSFYGHRTDTQYF
TRBJ1-1	TRBV30	14	CAWIRGARGTEAFF
TRBJ2-3	TRBV18	15	CASSLSGGARDTQYF
TRBJ2-7	TRBV7-6	13	CASSLGGQFQQYF
TRBJ2-7	TRBV30	14	CAWTPGLVLNEQYF
TRBJ2-7	TRBV6-1	13	CASSLTGPYEQYF
TRBJ2-7	TRBV5-6	15	CASSPAGTGGYEQYF
TRBJ2-1	TRBV4-1	17	CASSQYGSGTAYNEQFF
TRBJ1-1	TRBV9	15	CASSVATDRDNEAFF
TRBJ2-1	TRBV9	15	CASSGLAGAANEQFF
TRBJ2-7	TRBV4-1	17	CASSQDLPRANLYEQYF
TRBJ2-7	TRBV9	14	CASSVGPWAGEQYF
TRBJ2-3	TRBV30	18	CAWIKARGALMSTDTQYF
TRBJ1-5	TRBV25-1	13	CATQGFSNQPQHF
TRBJ1-5	TRBV7-9	14	CASSLTSGNQPQHF
TRBJ2-7	TRBV28	12	CASYKGADEQYF